The subject of this entry is one T cell receptor beta chain. V was shortened by 4 bases and J by 3 bases, with 7 bases between the two germline ends. The CDR3 loop spans 13 amino acids. Germline assignment: CDR1 SGHVS and CDR2 FNYEAQ. Clones were read by immunoSEQ multiplex PCR, and TCRdb kept only the in-frame ones, dropping some. The sample lists 80,000 to 90,000 clones; around 90% were seen once. The data belong to a study of blood T cell repertoires in COVID-19. Study-level background: T cells, B-cell-depleted T cells, or PBMCs supplied cDNA or gDNA.

This clonotype was obtained from a man aged 40-50 years with acute or convalescent COVID-19. The V and J genes are TRBV7-6 and TRBJ1-3; D not certain. The sample taken for sequencing was peripheral blood. CDR3 loop: CASSSPNGNTIYF. The CDR3 nucleotides read TGTGCCAGCAGCTCCCCTAATGGAAACACCATATATTTT.